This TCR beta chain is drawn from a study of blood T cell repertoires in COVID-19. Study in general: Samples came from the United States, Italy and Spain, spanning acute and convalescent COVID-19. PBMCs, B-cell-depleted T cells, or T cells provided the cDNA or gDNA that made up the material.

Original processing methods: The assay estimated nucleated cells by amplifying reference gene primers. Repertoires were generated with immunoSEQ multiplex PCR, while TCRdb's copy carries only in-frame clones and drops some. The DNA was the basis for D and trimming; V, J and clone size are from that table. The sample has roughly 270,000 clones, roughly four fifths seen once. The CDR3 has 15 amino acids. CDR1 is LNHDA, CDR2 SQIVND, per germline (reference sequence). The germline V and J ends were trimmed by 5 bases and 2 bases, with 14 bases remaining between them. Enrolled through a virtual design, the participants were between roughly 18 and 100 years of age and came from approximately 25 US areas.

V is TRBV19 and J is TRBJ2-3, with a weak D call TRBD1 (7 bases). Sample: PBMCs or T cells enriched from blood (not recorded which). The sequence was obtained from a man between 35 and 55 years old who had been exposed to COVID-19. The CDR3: CASSWQGGSTDTQYF. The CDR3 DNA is TGTGCCAGTAGTTGGCAGGGGGGTTCCACAGATACGCAGTATTTT.